These 26 T cell receptor beta chains originate from one sample sequenced in a study of blood T cell repertoires in COVID-19. This table comes from immunoSEQ multiplex PCR, and its TCRdb copy is limited to in-frame clones, with some not included. This table holds roughly 160,000 clones, roughly 91% found once. The material sequenced was peripheral blood. The receptors originated from a man between 18 and 29 years old with COVID-19, enrolled during active disease.

CDR3 region: CAISEADRVQETQYF. For the CDR3, the DNA is TGTGCCATCAGTGAAGCGGACAGGGTGCAAGAGACCCAGTACTTC. The V call is TRBV10-3, the J call TRBJ2-5; TRBD1 agrees at 8 bases. The length of the CDR3 is 15 residues. V was clipped by 3 bases and J by 2 bases; unmatched bases: 5. Per germline, CDR1 ENHRY and CDR2 SYGVKD.

The gene calls are TRBV28 and TRBJ2-4, with TRBD2 matching 12 bases. V dropped 10 bases and J dropped 0; count of bases not matched to a gene: 7. The CDR3 covers 16 residues. Germline V gene data show CDR1 as MDHEN and CDR2 as SYDVKM. Here the CDR3 DNA reads TGTGCCATCAACACGGGACTAGCGGGAGCCAAAAACATTCAGTACTTC. It yields the protein CAINTGLAGAKNIQYF.

The V and J genes are TRBV28 and TRBJ2-1, with 11 positions matching TRBD2. Trimming cost V 6 bases and J 9 bases; bases outside gene matches: 22. CDR1 MDHEN and CDR2 SYDVKM come from the germline V gene. CDR3 length: 19 amino acids. CDR3 sequence reads: CASSYPGSGLAGGGGEQFF. The DNA of the CDR3 is TGTGCCAGCAGCTATCCCGGGTCGGGGCTAGCGGGAGGAGGCGGTGAGCAGTTCTTC.

The chain has TRBV4-3 and TRBJ2-2, with D perhaps TRBD1 (5 bases). The CDR3 runs 14 residues. The ends were cut back, 0 bases at V and 5 bases at J, with 7 bases in the middle. The germline gives CDR1 LGHNA, CDR2 YSLEER. The CDR3 sequence: CASSQETVTGELFF. DNA for the CDR3: TGCGCCAGCAGCCAAGAGACAGTAACCGGGGAGCTGTTTTTT.

The sample holds one count of this clone. The chain couples TRBV28 to TRBJ2-1, with D tentatively TRBD2 (6 bases). The V gene lost 9 bases and the J gene lost 0 bases, with 9 bases spanning the gap. The CDR3 extends over 13 amino acids. Germline CDR1 reads MDHEN; CDR2 reads SYDVKM. The CDR3 sequence is CASGGSSYNEQFF. The CDR3, as DNA: TGTGCCAGTGGGGGGAGCTCCTACAATGAGCAGTTCTTC.

As DNA, the CDR3 is TGTGCCAGCACGCACACGGGTAGCACAGATACGCAGTATTTT. Translated, it gives CASTHTGSTDTQYF. The chain is built from TRBV6-6 and TRBJ2-3; D is undetermined. CDR1 and CDR2 (germline): MNHNY, SVGAGI (reference sequence). The V end was cut by 7 bases, the J end by 0 bases, with 11 bases between. CDR3 length: 14 amino acids.

A single count supports this clone. The V call is TRBV6-5, the J call TRBJ1-2; D is perhaps TRBD1 (6 bases). Trimming took 7 bases from V and 4 from J, leaving 16 bases between them. The CDR3 is 14 amino acids. The V gene's germline CDR1 is MNHEY and CDR2 SVGAGI. The CDR3 DNA is TGTGCCAGCATCCTCGGGGGGCGAATCTATGGCTACACCTTC. This encodes CASILGGRIYGYTF.

The gene calls are TRBV7-3 and TRBJ2-1; TRBD1 might be the D (5 bases). Per germline, CDR1 SGHTA and CDR2 FQGTGA. V lost 5 bases and J 0 bases, leaving 11 bases between the germline ends. The CDR3 is 15 amino acids. CDR3: CASSPRQSSYNEQFF. In DNA form, the CDR3 reads TGTGCCAGCAGCCCCAGACAGAGCTCCTACAATGAGCAGTTCTTC.

V is TRBV28 and J is TRBJ2-7; possible D gene TRBD1, 5 bases. The CDR3 extends over 11 amino acids. With 5 bases removed from V and 6 bases from J, the gap between germline ends came to 8 bases. The germline CDR1 and CDR2 sequences are MDHEN and SYDVKM. This CDR3 is CASSTGPEQYF. As DNA, the CDR3 is TGTGCCAGCAGTACAGGCCCCGAGCAGTACTTC.

The chain recombines TRBV7-9 with TRBJ2-3; 9 nucleotides align to TRBD2. J lost 2 bases, V lost 1 base, and 7 bases had no gene match. In germline, CDR1 is SEHNR, CDR2 FQNEAQ (reference sequence). The CDR3 covers 17 residues. In DNA, the CDR3 is TGTGCCAGCAGCTTAGGCCCTAGCGGGACTACCACAGATACGCAGTATTTT. Its protein product is CASSLGPSGTTTDTQYF.

This chain connects TRBV5-1 to TRBJ1-2, with unresolved D. Germline CDR1 reads SGHRS; CDR2 reads YFSETQ. V was trimmed by 7 bases and J by 6 bases, leaving 22 bases between them. This CDR3 is built from 15 residues. CDR3 in DNA: TGCGCCAGCGCCCCTTCCCACGGGGTTTCGGATGGCTACACCTTC. Translating it yields CASAPSHGVSDGYTF.

V is TRBV2 and J is TRBJ1-1; D is uncertain. CDR1 and CDR2 (germline): SNHLY, FYNNEI. The CDR3 totals 12 residues. The V end was cut by 5 bases, the J end by 1 base, with 5 bases between. CDR3 nucleotide sequence: TGTGCCAGCAGTACAGAGAACACTGAAGCTTTCTTT. It translates to CASSTENTEAFF.

This rearrangement joins TRBV5-4 to TRBJ1-5, with D possibly being TRBD1 (6 bases). This CDR3 contains 14 residues. The V end lost 2 bases, the J end lost 7 bases, and 13 bases lay between the germline ends. Germline assignment: CDR1 SGHNT and CDR2 YYREEE (reference sequence). CDR3 sequence: CASSLQGSGQPQHF. CDR3 nucleotide sequence: TGTGCCAGCAGCTTACAGGGATCGGGACAGCCCCAGCATTTT.

The V gene is TRBV28, the J gene TRBJ1-5; TRBD1 matches at 8 bases. Losses at the gene ends were 5 bases for V and 3 bases for J; bases not matched to a gene: 9. This CDR3 contains 16 residues. From germline, CDR1 is MDHEN and CDR2 SYDVKM. CDR3 nucleotides: TGTGCCAGCAGTACCGGACAGGGTTGGGTCAATCAGCCCCAGCATTTT. The encoded protein is CASSTGQGWVNQPQHF. The variable domain in full, with the rest retrieved from reference TRBV28 and TRBJ1-5, is DVKVTQSSRYLVKRTGEKVFLECVQDMDHENMFWYRQDPGLGLRLIYFSYDVKMKEKGDIPEGYSVSREKKERFSLILESASTNQTSMYLCASSTGQGWVNQPQHFGDGTRLSIL.

V usage is TRBV23-1 and J usage is TRBJ2-7; the match to TRBD1 covers 7 bases. TRBV23-1 is filed as an ORF, its function uncertain. There are 21 residues in the CDR3. V lost 4 bases, J lost 2 bases, and 26 bases stayed unmatched. The CDR3 sequence: CASSPRRTSGQLPSAAYEQYF. The DNA of the CDR3 is TGCGCCAGCAGTCCGCGAAGGACTTCGGGACAGCTGCCCTCAGCCGCCTACGAGCAGTACTTC.

The chain is built from TRBV11-1 and TRBJ2-1; D is ambiguous. The CDR3 spans 15 residues. Between the trimmed V and J ends, which lost 5 bases and 0 bases, there was a span of 11 bases. Germline V gene sequence: CDR1 SGHAT, CDR2 FQDESV (reference sequence). The CDR3 here is CASSVDITSYNEQFF. The CDR3 nucleotides are TGTGCCAGCAGCGTAGACATTACCTCCTACAATGAGCAGTTCTTC.

The V gene is TRBV7-2, the J gene TRBJ1-6; D is possibly TRBD1 (6 bases). The V and J ends lost 5 bases and 6 bases respectively, with 14 bases between them. The CDR3 covers 15 residues. From germline, CDR1 is SGHTA and CDR2 FQGNSA. This CDR3 is CASSLRQASNSPLHF. The DNA for the CDR3 is TGTGCCAGCAGCCTTAGACAGGCCTCTAATTCACCCCTCCACTTT.

The J gene is TRBJ1-5, the V gene TRBV2; perhaps TRBD1 as D (6 bases). The V gene lost 10 bases and the J gene lost 2 bases, with 15 bases spanning the gap. Germline-derived CDR1 and CDR2 are SNHLY and FYNNEI. The CDR3 is 14 residues long. This chain's CDR3 is CATQKGGGNQPQHF. The DNA for the CDR3 is TGTGCCACCCAGAAAGGGGGGGGCAATCAGCCCCAGCATTTT.

V is TRBV9 and J is TRBJ2-3; TRBD2 matches 11 bases. Germline V CDR1 and CDR2: SGDLS, YYNGEE. The CDR3 is 17 residues long. Trimming cost V 0 bases and J 3 bases; bases outside gene matches: 6. The CDR3 loop is CASSVDSSGRITDTQYF. CDR3 nucleotides: TGTGCCAGCAGCGTAGATTCTAGCGGGAGGATAACAGATACGCAGTATTTT.

The CDR3 coding sequence is TGTGCCAGCAGTACCCAACAGGGCGAGCAGTACTTC. It encodes CASSTQQGEQYF. The V call is TRBV6-2 or TRBV6-3, the J call TRBJ2-7; the D gene is possibly TRBD1 (6 bases). Trimming removed 5 bases at V and 6 bases at J, with 11 bases between. Germline V gene sequence: CDR1 MNHEY, CDR2 SVGEGT. This CDR3 contains 12 residues.

The V call is TRBV15, the J call TRBJ1-5; D uncertain. The germline V gene has CDR1 LNHNV and CDR2 YYDKDF (reference sequence). This CDR3 region has 13 residues. The V end was cut by 3 bases, the J end by 5 bases, with 8 bases between. The CDR3 nucleotides are TGTGCCACCAGCAGTGGCAGTCATCAGCCCCAGCATTTT. Amino acids: CATSSGSHQPQHF. The variable domain in full, completed from reference TRBV15 and TRBJ1-5, reads DAMVIQNPRYQVTQFGKPVTLSCSQTLNHNVMYWYQQKSSQAPKLLFHYYDKDFNNEADTPDNFQSRRPNTSFCFLDIRSPGLGDTAMYLCATSSGSHQPQHFGDGTRLSIL.

The V gene is TRBV15, the J gene TRBJ2-1; D gene uncertain. The germline V gene has CDR1 LNHNV and CDR2 YYDKDF (reference sequence). The V gene lost 6 bases and the J gene lost 7 bases, with 7 bases spanning the gap. The CDR3 spans 11 residues. The CDR3 DNA reads as TGTGCCACCAGTCAGCGAAATGAGCAGTTCTTC. It specifies CATSQRNEQFF.

The chain employs TRBV11-2 and TRBJ2-5; 7 positions agree with TRBD1. Germline-derived CDR1 and CDR2 are SGHAT and FQNNGV. The CDR3 loop spans 14 amino acids. With V trimmed by 3 bases and J by 1 base, 2 bases remained unmatched. Here the CDR3 reads CASSFTGVQETQYF. CDR3 DNA sequence: TGTGCCAGCAGCTTCACAGGGGTCCAAGAGACCCAGTACTTC.

The V and J genes are TRBV28 and TRBJ2-1, with TRBD2 identical over 9 bases. The V segment lost 1 base and the J segment 9 bases; nucleotides outside the gene matches: 13. Germline CDR1 reads MDHEN; CDR2 reads SYDVKM. The CDR3 has 17 amino acids. DNA for the CDR3: TGTGCCAGCAGTTTATTCGGGGTGCGGGAGGGCCATCGTGAGCAGTTCTTC. This sequence encodes CASSLFGVREGHREQFF.

The genes are TRBV5-6 and TRBJ2-2, with TRBD1 matching over 9 bases. The V and J ends lost 3 bases and 3 bases, in that order; junction bases with no gene match: 3. There are 15 residues in the CDR3. Germline assignment: CDR1 SGHDT and CDR2 YYEEEE. The CDR3 is CASSSGTGYTGELFF. The CDR3 region has the DNA TGTGCCAGCAGCTCAGGGACAGGGTACACCGGGGAGCTGTTTTTT.

This clone was recorded only once. V and J are TRBV6-5 and TRBJ2-7, with unresolved D. The CDR3 runs 12 residues. In germline, CDR1 is MNHEY, CDR2 SVGAGI. V dropped 6 bases and J dropped 5 bases, with 11 bases sitting between them. CDR3 amino acids: CASSSDADEQYF. CDR3 bases: TGTGCCAGCAGCAGCGACGCGGACGAGCAGTACTTC.